These 21 T cell receptor beta chains came from one sample sequenced in a study of CD4 and CD8 cells across lung adenocarcinoma regions. TCRdb reprocessed the PCR reads with MiXCR, giving one entry per CDR3 protein. The sample holds 14,000 or so distinct CDR3 sequences, 35% to 55% seen once. Sequencing was done on a sample of CD4+ T cells from the center of a lung tumor. All receptors come from a male donor with lung adenocarcinoma. The CD4 and CD8 labels of this study may be unreliable.

The chain couples TRBV4-2 to TRBJ2-1; TRBD2 is a possible D gene (5 bases). Judging by the DNA end, TRBJ2-5 fits better; the J call may be wrong. Looked up from germline, CDR1 is LGHNA and CDR2 is YNFKEQ. The CDR3 covers 15 residues. CDR3 in DNA: TGTGCCAGCAGCCAAGGTCTAGCTGGCCAAGAGACCCAGTACTTC. Amino acids: CASSQGLAGQETQYF.

This clonotype was detected a few times. The V and J genes are TRBV10-3 and TRBJ1-2; weak D call: TRBD1 (5 bases). The V end was cut by 5 bases, the J end by 4 bases, with 11 bases between. CDR1 ENHRY and CDR2 SYGVKD come from the germline V gene. This CDR3 has 13 amino acids. The CDR3 DNA reads TGTGCCATCAGTACCGGGACCTTCTATGGCTACACCTTC. As protein: CAISTGTFYGYTF.

The genes are TRBV5-8 and TRBJ2-1; a possible D gene is TRBD2 (6 bases). CDR3 length: 15 residues. V lost 4 bases and J 2 bases, leaving 13 bases between the germline ends. CDR1 is SGHTS and CDR2 is YDEGEE in the germline V gene. CDR3 protein: CASSQGLSPYNEQFF. Written as DNA, the CDR3 is TGTGCCAGCAGCCAAGGACTATCACCCTACAATGAGCAGTTCTTC.

The chain combines TRBV7-2 with TRBJ2-1; possibly TRBD1 or TRBD2 for D (6 bases each). CDR3 length: 13 amino acids. The V gene's germline CDR1 is SGHTA and CDR2 FQGNSA. Deletions cut 3 bases from V and 9 bases from J, with 12 bases between. CDR3 nucleotides: TGTGCCAGCAGCTTTAACGGGGGCTTTGAGCAGTTCTTC. This sequence encodes CASSFNGGFEQFF.

In the case of this clonotype: The germline gene is not matched at one end of the junction; a read error may be the cause. The rearrangement links TRBV27 to TRBJ2-3, with 7 bases aligning to TRBD2. The CDR3 has 17 amino acids. Germline V lookup: CDR1 MNHEY, CDR2 SMNVEV (reference sequence). The chain's CDR3 is CASSPGRLASGPDPQYF. DNA for the CDR3: TGTGCCAGCAGTCCTGGCCGACTAGCTTCTGGCCCAGATCCGCAGTATTTC.

The gene calls are TRBV27 and TRBJ2-5; a weak D match, TRBD2 (6 bases). V lost 5 bases and J 5 bases, leaving 18 bases between the germline ends. This CDR3 contains 15 residues. The germline gives CDR1 MNHEY, CDR2 SMNVEV (reference sequence). CDR3: CASSPVAGPWETQYF. The CDR3 nucleotides are TGTGCCAGCAGTCCCGTGGCGGGGCCTTGGGAGACCCAGTACTTC.

The table lists this clonotype with a few counts. The gene calls are TRBV27 and TRBJ1-1; 8 bases line up with TRBD1. CDR1 is MNHEY and CDR2 is SMNVEV in the germline V gene (reference sequence). Germline trimming cut 6 bases from V and 5 bases from J; bases unmatched to any gene: 11. The CDR3 has 15 residues. The CDR3 bases are TGTGCCAGCAGGAAACTAGGACAGGGTTTGACTGAAGCTTTCTTT. This translates into CASRKLGQGLTEAFF.

The table lists this clonotype with a few counts. The chain combines TRBV25-1 with TRBJ2-1, with D possibly called TRBD1 or TRBD2 (5 bases each). CDR3 size: 12 residues. Germline V lookup: CDR1 MGHDK, CDR2 SYGVNS. V was pared by 8 bases and J by 12 bases, with 17 bases between. The CDR3 coding sequence is TGTGCCAGCGATATGGGGGATGGTCGGCAGTTCTTC. As protein: CASDMGDGRQFF.

By share of the sample, this clonotype is medium-sized. The V gene is TRBV27, the J gene TRBJ2-1; no reliable D call. CDR1 is MNHEY and CDR2 is SMNVEV in the germline V gene (reference sequence). The CDR3 is made up of 12 amino acids. The ends were cut back, 2 bases at V and 3 bases at J, with 2 bases in the middle. The DNA of the CDR3 is TGTGCCAGCAGTTTAAACTACAATGAGCAGTTCTTC. Amino acid sequence: CASSLNYNEQFF.

The chain has TRBV6-4 and TRBJ2-3, with 8 bases identical to TRBD2. J gave up 12 bases and V 2 bases, and 13 bases lay outside the gene matches. CDR1 MRHNA and CDR2 SNTAGT come from the germline V gene. CDR3 length: 15 residues. The CDR3 reads CASSDGSGSKNIQYF. As DNA, the CDR3 is TGTGCCAGCAGTGACGGGAGCGGGAGTAAAAATATTCAGTATTTT.

This chain links TRBV7-8 with TRBJ2-1, with TRBD2 identical over 14 bases. The J call may be incorrect, as the DNA end agrees better with TRBJ2-5. Germline V gene sequence: CDR1 SGHVS, CDR2 FQNEAQ. The CDR3 runs to 14 residues. The CDR3 DNA reads TGTGCCAGCAGGGGACTAGCGGGAGTAGAGACCCAGTACTTC. Its protein product is CASRGLAGVETQYF.

The V call is TRBV6-5, the J call TRBJ2-2; D gene ambiguous. V lost 6 bases to trimming and J lost 13 bases, with 24 bases between them. This CDR3 has 15 residues. Germline assignment: CDR1 MNHEY and CDR2 SVGAGI. This chain's CDR3 is CASRLQSGIPETLFF. For the CDR3, the DNA is TGTGCCAGCAGACTCCAGTCCGGAATTCCAGAGACGCTGTTTTTT.

This clonotype was seen only once. This sequence joins TRBV9 and TRBJ2-3, with a weak D call TRBD2 (5 bases). Germline values: CDR1 SGDLS, CDR2 YYNGEE. The CDR3 is 15 residues long. Trimming shortened V by 5 bases and J by 2 bases, and 15 bases separated the two germline ends. The CDR3 is CASSLLAASTDTQYF. The CDR3 nucleotides read TGTGCCAGCAGTCTCCTAGCCGCTTCCACAGATACGCAGTATTTT.

The genes are TRBV11-1 and TRBJ2-2; D is uncertain. This CDR3 has 15 residues. Trimming took off 1 base at V and 4 bases at J, with 10 bases between the two ends. The germline CDR1 and CDR2 sequences are SGHAT and FQDESV (reference sequence). The DNA for the CDR3 is TGTGCCAGCAGCTTAGGATCAGGCCGCACCGGGGAGCTGTTTTTT. Protein product: CASSLGSGRTGELFF. Based on the CDR3 plus reference TRBV11-1 and TRBJ2-2, the full variable domain is EAEVAQSPRYKITEKSQAVAFWCDPISGHATLYWYRQILGQGPELLVQFQDESVVDDSQLPKDRFSAERLKGVDSTLKIQPAELGDSAMYLCASSLGSGRTGELFFGEGSRLTVL.

A remark on this clonotype: One junction end does not reproduce the germline sequence, and a read error may be involved. The V and J genes are TRBV27 and TRBJ2-3; 8 positions match TRBD1. The CDR3 is 14 amino acids. Looked up from germline, CDR1 is MNHEY and CDR2 is SMNVEV (reference sequence). The chain's CDR3 is CGSRGLRAKDTQYF. The CDR3 DNA reads as TGCGGCAGCAGGGGGCTAAGAGCAAAAGACACTCAGTATTTC.

With respect to this clonotype: The CDR3 end shows no conserved phenylalanine or tryptophan, and so a read error is likely. The DNA is omitted, as the CDR3 cannot be located on it reliably, and the CDR3 follows TCRdb's listing. The rearrangement joins TRBV10-1 to TRBJ2-3; the table's D call, TRBD2, has no DNA check behind it. Inclusive of both ends, the CDR3 amounts to 15 amino acids. CDR1 and CDR2 (germline): WNHNN, SYGVQD (reference sequence). This CDR3 is CASSESAGSEQYFGP.

Worth noting for this clonotype: One junction end disagrees with the germline gene, perhaps due to a read error. CDR3 nucleotides: TGTGCCAGCAGGGATGGGACCACAGATACGCAGTACTTT. Its protein is CASRDGTTDTQYF. The V gene is TRBV6-1, the J gene TRBJ2-3; D tentatively fits TRBD1 or TRBD2 (5 bases each). The CDR3 is 13 amino acids. Looked up from germline, CDR1 is MNHNS and CDR2 is SASEGT.

This clonotype was observed many times. This chain connects TRBV14 to TRBJ2-5; the match to TRBD2 covers 12 bases. There are 18 residues in the CDR3. Germline loops: CDR1 SGHDN, CDR2 FVKESK. The junction had 8 bases not matched to a gene; V was cut back by 0 bases and J by 3 bases. DNA for the CDR3: TGTGCCAGCAGCCAAGATTATACGACTAGCGGGAGCGAAGAGACCCAGTACTTC. Translated, it gives CASSQDYTTSGSEETQYF.

This clonotype was counted at least ten times. This sequence joins TRBV6-1 and TRBJ1-4; maybe TRBD1 (5 bases). In germline, CDR1 is MNHNS, CDR2 SASEGT. V shed 0 bases and J shed 4 bases, with 9 bases lying between them. The CDR3 spans 15 residues. CDR3 sequence reads: CASSEASGINEKLFF. The CDR3 DNA reads as TGTGCCAGCAGTGAAGCATCAGGGATTAATGAAAAACTGTTTTTT.

Only a few counts were recorded for this clonotype. The chain uses TRBV6-1 and TRBJ1-2, with D possibly matching TRBD1 (5 bases). Trimming took 5 bases from V and 6 from J, leaving 16 bases between them. The CDR3 totals 14 residues. Germline CDR1 is MNHNS and CDR2 is SASEGT. CDR3 DNA sequence: TGTGCCAGCAGTCCCCGTGGAGGGGAGGATGGCTACACCTTC. Encoded protein: CASSPRGGEDGYTF.

The J gene is TRBJ2-2, the V gene TRBV6-5, with TRBD2 matching 9 bases. The V gene end was trimmed by 3 bases and the J gene end by 16 bases; junction bases not matched to a gene: 18. The CDR3 sequence is 16 residues long. Germline values: CDR1 MNHEY, CDR2 SVGAGI. In nucleotides, the CDR3 is TGTGCCAGCAGTTATCAGCTAGCGGGATTTACCGGTGCGCAGTTTTTT. This codes for CASSYQLAGFTGAQFF.